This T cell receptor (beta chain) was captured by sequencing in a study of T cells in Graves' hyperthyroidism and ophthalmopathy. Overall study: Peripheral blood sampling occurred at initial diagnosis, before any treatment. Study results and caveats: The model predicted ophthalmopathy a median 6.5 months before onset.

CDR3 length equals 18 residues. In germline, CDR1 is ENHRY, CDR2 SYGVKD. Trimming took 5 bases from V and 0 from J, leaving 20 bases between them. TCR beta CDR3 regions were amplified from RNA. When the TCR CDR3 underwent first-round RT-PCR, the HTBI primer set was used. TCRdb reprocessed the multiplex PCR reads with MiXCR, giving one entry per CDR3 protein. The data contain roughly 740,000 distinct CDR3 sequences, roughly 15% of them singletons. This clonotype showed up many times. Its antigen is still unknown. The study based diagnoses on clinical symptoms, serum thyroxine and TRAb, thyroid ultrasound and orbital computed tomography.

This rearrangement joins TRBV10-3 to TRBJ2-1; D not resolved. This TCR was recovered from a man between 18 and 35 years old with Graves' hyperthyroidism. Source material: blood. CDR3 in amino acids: CAISSLTPSVSSYNEQFF. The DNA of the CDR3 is TGTGCCATCAGTTCCCTTACCCCCAGCGTGAGCTCCTACAATGAGCAGTTCTTC.